A single sample gave rise to the 16 T cell receptor beta chains below, sequenced in a study of blood T cells in healthy people across ages. A sample-barcoded 5' primer and a J-beta primer mix were used in a second PCR of roughly 7 to 11 cycles. TCRdb analysed the 5' RACE reads with MiXCR anew, one entry per CDR3 protein. The profile covers hundreds of thousands of distinct CDR3 sequences, with 40% to 50% appearing a single time and 25% to 35% taken by the ten largest. Material: blood. These receptors all come from a man older than 75 in good health.

The J gene is TRBJ1-1, the V gene TRBV4-3; D uncertain. Trimming shortened V by 0 bases and J by 0 bases, and 8 bases separated the two germline ends. This CDR3 contains 15 residues. CDR1 and CDR2 from the germline V gene are LGHNA and YSLEER. CDR3: CASSQEGALNTEAFF. In nucleotides, the CDR3 is TGCGCCAGCAGCCAAGAAGGAGCGCTGAACACTGAAGCTTTCTTT.

The gene calls are TRBV9 and TRBJ2-1; TRBD2 is a possible D gene (6 bases). The CDR3 extends over 14 amino acids. Germline CDR1 is SGDLS and CDR2 is YYNGEE. With 3 bases removed from V and 4 bases from J, the gap between germline ends came to 11 bases. The CDR3 sequence: CASSAVGLYNEQFF. The CDR3, as DNA: TGTGCCAGCAGCGCGGTTGGACTATACAATGAGCAGTTCTTC.

As for this clonotype: This may come from a read error, since a much larger clone is one base off. This rearrangement joins TRBV29-1 to TRBJ2-3, with D unclear. CDR1 and CDR2 (germline): SQVTM, ANQGSEA. Trimming removed 4 bases from V and 8 bases from J, with 16 bases in between. The length of the CDR3 is 13 residues. The CDR3 here is CSVAPFGDGTQYF. The CDR3, as DNA: TGCAGCGTTGCGCCGTTTGGAGATGGTACGCAGTATTTT.

This chain uses TRBV6-4 with TRBJ1-1; unclear D gene. Trimming shortened V by 0 bases and J by 5 bases, and 7 bases separated the two germline ends. CDR1 is MRHNA, CDR2 SNTAGT, per germline. The CDR3 contains 13 residues. CDR3 amino acids: CASSDSLRTEAFF. CDR3 sequence (DNA): TGTGCCAGCAGTGACTCCCTCAGGACTGAAGCTTTCTTT.

The genes are TRBV19 and TRBJ1-5; 10 nucleotides line up with TRBD1. Germline CDR1 reads LNHDA; CDR2 reads SQIVND (reference sequence). The length of the CDR3 is 15 residues. V was pared by 4 bases and J by 4 bases, with 4 bases of the junction left unmatched. The CDR3 loop is CASSTGQGGNQPQHF. Here the CDR3 DNA reads TGTGCCAGTAGTACCGGACAGGGGGGTAATCAGCCCCAGCATTTT.

The rearrangement uses TRBV14 and TRBJ2-1, with D possibly being TRBD1 (6 bases). The J call may be in error: the DNA end matches TRBJ2-7 better. Germline CDR1 reads SGHDN; CDR2 reads FVKESK. CDR3 length: 15 amino acids. The CDR3: CASSQFQGSYNEQYF. The CDR3 DNA reads as TGTGCCAGCAGCCAGTTTCAGGGGTCCTACAATGAGCAGTACTTC.

This clonotype was detected ten times or more. This chain's CDR3 is CASSLASAGQGETQYF. The CDR3 bases are TGTGCCAGCAGCTTAGCGTCGGCGGGTCAGGGGGAGACCCAGTACTTC. The J gene is TRBJ2-5, the V gene TRBV7-2; weak D call: TRBD1 (6 bases). The germline V and J ends were trimmed by 0 bases and 5 bases, with 16 bases remaining between them. CDR1 is SGHTA, CDR2 FQGNSA, per germline. This CDR3 comprises 16 residues.

Only a few counts were recorded for this clonotype. The CDR3 reads CASSESNAFSYNEQFF. The CDR3 DNA reads TGCGCCAGCAGTGAGAGTAACGCATTCTCCTACAATGAGCAGTTCTTC. The chain employs TRBV10-2 and TRBJ2-1; D unclear. Germline loops: CDR1 WSHSY, CDR2 SAAADI. V gave up 2 bases and J gave up 0 bases, with 11 bases separating them. CDR3 length: 16 amino acids.

This clonotype was detected only a few times. CDR3 sequence (DNA): TGTGCCAGCTCACCAGGGGCAGGGGGCTACAATGAGCAGTACTTC. This codes for CASSPGAGGYNEQYF. This chain links TRBV18 with TRBJ2-5; 8 bases match TRBD1. Germline V gene sequence: CDR1 KGHSH, CDR2 LQKENI. This CDR3 has 15 amino acids. V lost 2 bases and J lost 11; bases outside the gene matches: 13.

This sequence joins TRBV28 and TRBJ2-1; 13 bases match TRBD2. Germline V gives CDR1 MDHEN, CDR2 SYDVKM. CDR3 size: 20 residues. The J segment lost 9 bases and the V segment lost 3 bases, leaving 20 bases of the junction unmatched. CDR3 nucleotide sequence: TGTGCCAGCAGTTTTCCGGGCAGGGTAACTAGCGGGAGGGGCGTCGGTGAGCAGTTCTTC. Translating gives CASSFPGRVTSGRGVGEQFF.

Concerning this clonotype itself: A read error is possible here, since a much larger clone lies one base away. This chain links TRBV7-8 with TRBJ2-1, with TRBD2 matching over 9 bases. The CDR3 covers 16 residues. Germline CDR1 is SGHVS and CDR2 is FQNEAQ. Trimming took 7 bases from V and 3 from J; bases not matched to a gene: 10. The CDR3, as DNA: TGTGCCAGCACCCCGAAGAGCGGGGGGATCTACAATGAGCAGTTCTTC. Amino acid sequence: CASTPKSGGIYNEQFF.

The V gene is TRBV27, the J gene TRBJ2-7, with D tentatively TRBD1 or TRBD2 (6 bases each). The ends were cut back, 1 base at V and 1 base at J, with 11 bases in the middle. The CDR3 sequence is 15 residues long. The germline CDR1 and CDR2 sequences are MNHEY and SMNVEV (reference sequence). In DNA form, the CDR3 reads TGTGCCAGCAGTTTATATCCGGGGGCGTCCTACGAGCAGTACTTC. It encodes CASSLYPGASYEQYF.

The rearrangement joins TRBV12-3 or TRBV12-4 to TRBJ2-1, with 7 positions matching TRBD2. V shed 2 bases, J shed 9 bases, and the junction held 7 bases outside the gene matches. The CDR3 length is 14 residues. CDR3 in amino acids: CASSLSETSTEQFF. CDR3 coding DNA: TGTGCCAGCAGTTTATCCGAGACTAGCACTGAGCAGTTCTTC.

In this sample, this clonotype turned up a few times. J is TRBJ1-4 and V is TRBV20-1, with 9 bases identical to TRBD1. The germline V gene has CDR1 DFQATT and CDR2 SNEGSKA (reference sequence). Trimming at V came to 4 bases and at J to 5 bases, leaving 8 bases not matched to a gene. CDR3 length: 15 residues. DNA for the CDR3: TGCAGTGCTACCGGAGGGGGGACAGGGAATGAAAAACTGTTTTTT. It is translated as CSATGGGTGNEKLFF.

Ten or more counts support this clonotype. V usage is TRBV7-8 and J usage is TRBJ2-5; the match to TRBD2 covers 9 bases. This CDR3 is 15 amino acids long. CDR1 and CDR2 (germline): SGHVS, FQNEAQ. Unmatched junction bases numbered 11, after V lost 7 bases and J lost 5 bases. The CDR3 sequence is CASTSRVAGVETQYF. The CDR3 region has the DNA TGTGCCAGCACCTCTCGAGTAGCGGGAGTGGAGACCCAGTACTTC. Based on the CDR3 plus reference TRBV7-8 and TRBJ2-5, the full variable domain is GAGVSQSPRYKVAKRGQDVALRCDPISGHVSLFWYQQALGQGPEFLTYFQNEAQLDKSGLPSDRFFAERPEGSVSTLKIQRTQQEDSAVYLCASTSRVAGVETQYFGPGTRLLVL.

V gene TRBV6-2 or TRBV6-3 combines with J gene TRBJ2-1; D not certain. The CDR3 consists of 15 residues. The germline CDR1 and CDR2 sequences are MNHEY and SVGEGT. V was cut by 4 bases and J by 0 bases, with 10 bases left in between. CDR3 residues: CASSWTESSYNEQFF. The CDR3 nucleotides read TGTGCCAGCAGTTGGACGGAGAGCTCCTACAATGAGCAGTTCTTC.